The rows below give T cell receptor beta chains drawn from one sample of a study of T cells in Graves' hyperthyroidism and ophthalmopathy. TCRdb re-derived calls from the multiplex PCR reads in MiXCR, one entry per CDR3 protein. Of over 250,000 distinct CDR3 sequences in the sample, roughly an eighth were seen once. Sequenced sample: blood. The source is a woman in her 40s with Graves' ophthalmopathy. Both conserved end residues are part of each CDR3. The order of the fields is D gene, clone size, J gene, V gene, CDR3 protein, CDR3 DNA. D genes are given only for firm matches. Size is stated for part of the rows, as once, few or many counts, or as a class when the clone is expanded.

D: NA; size: many; J: TRBJ1-1; V: TRBV28; CDR3: CASSQVGGPNTEAFF; DNA: TGTGCCAGCAGTCAAGTGGGGGGCCCGAACACTGAAGCTTTCTTT
D: NA; size: many; J: TRBJ2-1; V: TRBV11-1; CDR3: CASSLGARDNEQFF; DNA: TGTGCCAGCAGCTTAGGGGCTAGAGACAATGAGCAGTTCTTC
D: NA; size: many; J: TRBJ1-1; V: TRBV27; CDR3: CASSLSQSTEAFF; DNA: TGTGCCAGCAGTTTATCCCAATCTACTGAAGCTTTCTTT
D: TRBD1; size: NA; J: TRBJ2-2; V: TRBV20-1; CDR3: CSARERGTGESGELFF; DNA: TGCAGTGCTAGAGAGAGGGGGACAGGGGAATCCGGGGAGCTGTTTTTT
D: NA; size: many; J: TRBJ1-5; V: TRBV6-2/TRBV6-3; CDR3: CASSLTENQPQHF; DNA: TGTGCCAGCAGTTTGACAGAAAATCAGCCCCAGCATTTT
D: NA; size: many; J: TRBJ1-1; V: TRBV29-1; CDR3: CSVGDRNTEAFF; DNA: TGCAGCGTTGGCGACAGGAACACTGAAGCTTTCTTT
D: NA; size: few; J: TRBJ2-2; V: TRBV24-1; CDR3: CATSDWAGMSTGELFF; DNA: TGTGCCACCAGTGATTGGGCCGGAATGAGCACCGGGGAGCTGTTTTTT
D: NA; size: NA; J: TRBJ2-2; V: TRBV7-2; CDR3: CASSLRTDTGELFF; DNA: TGTGCCAGCAGCTTAAGGACAGATACCGGGGAGCTGTTTTTT
D: TRBD1; size: many; J: TRBJ2-2; V: TRBV19; CDR3: CASSTRTGVTGELFF; DNA: TGTGCCAGTAGTACCCGGACAGGGGTCACCGGGGAGCTGTTTTTT
D: NA; size: NA; J: TRBJ2-3; V: TRBV5-6; CDR3: CASSITGVSTDTQYF; DNA: TGTGCCAGCAGCATCACAGGTGTTTCCACAGATACGCAGTATTTT
D: NA; size: many; J: TRBJ1-1; V: TRBV11-2; CDR3: CASSRPGREAFF; DNA: TGTGCCAGCAGTAGACCGGGAAGGGAAGCTTTCTTT
D: NA; size: many; J: TRBJ2-3; V: TRBV2; CDR3: CASSRTTTSTDTQYF; DNA: TGTGCCAGCAGTCGGACCACTACTAGCACAGATACGCAGTATTTT
D: TRBD2; size: many; J: TRBJ2-1; V: TRBV12-3/TRBV12-4; CDR3: CASSLSGGDGDEQFF; DNA: TGTGCCAGCAGTTTAAGCGGGGGGGATGGCGATGAGCAGTTCTTC
D: TRBD2; size: many; J: TRBJ2-5; V: TRBV10-2; CDR3: CASKAGGLQETQYF; DNA: TGCGCCAGCAAAGCGGGGGGACTTCAAGAGACCCAGTACTTC
D: TRBD1; size: NA; J: TRBJ2-1; V: TRBV5-1; CDR3: CASSVDRGPYNEQSF; DNA: TGCGCCAGCAGCGTAGACAGGGGGCCCTACAATGAGCAGTCCTTC
D: TRBD1; size: few; J: TRBJ2-4; V: TRBV9; CDR3: CASSVGDRVAKNIQYF; DNA: TGTGCCAGCAGCGTAGGGGACAGGGTAGCCAAAAACATTCAGTACTTC
D: NA; size: many; J: TRBJ2-1; V: TRBV29-1; CDR3: CSVRTTSNEQFF; DNA: TGCAGCGTTCGAACAACAAGCAATGAGCAGTTCTTC
D: NA; size: many; J: TRBJ1-1; V: TRBV12-3/TRBV12-4; CDR3: CASSFQGWDTEAFF; DNA: TGTGCCAGCAGTTTCCAGGGATGGGACACTGAAGCTTTCTTT
D: NA; size: few; J: TRBJ1-3; V: TRBV7-9; CDR3: CASTRSADGNTIYF; DNA: TGTGCCAGCACCAGGAGCGCCGACGGAAACACCATATATTTT
D: NA; size: few; J: TRBJ2-3; V: TRBV7-9; CDR3: CASSFLNQPQYF; DNA: TGTGCCAGCAGCTTCTTGAATCAGCCCCAGTATTTT
D: NA; size: few; J: TRBJ2-2; V: TRBV7-2; CDR3: CASSLVPQGVPGELFF; DNA: TGTGCCAGCAGCTTAGTTCCGCAGGGAGTCCCCGGGGAGCTGTTTTTT
D: NA; size: few; J: TRBJ2-1; V: TRBV28; CDR3: CASSFGDFNEQFF; DNA: TGTGCCAGCAGTTTCGGGGATTTTAATGAGCAGTTCTTC
D: NA; size: once; J: TRBJ2-7; V: TRBV28; CDR3: CASTVGGADEQYF; DNA: TGTGCCAGCACCGTAGGGGGAGCCGACGAGCAGTACTTC
D: NA; size: many; J: TRBJ2-1; V: TRBV7-8; CDR3: CASSLEVEQFF; DNA: TGTGCCAGCAGCTTAGAAGTTGAGCAGTTCTTC
D: NA; size: many; J: TRBJ1-1; V: TRBV6-1; CDR3: CASSERGALNTEAFF; DNA: TGTGCCAGCAGTGAAAGGGGGGCTCTGAACACTGAAGCTTTCTTT
D: TRBD2; size: NA; J: TRBJ2-5; V: TRBV11-2; CDR3: CASSLVPGGLPETQYF; DNA: TGTGCCAGCAGCTTAGTTCCGGGGGGTCTGCCAGAGACCCAGTACTTC
D: NA; size: many; J: TRBJ2-1; V: TRBV10-2; CDR3: CASGRTRNEQFF; DNA: TGCGCCAGCGGGCGCACCCGCAATGAGCAGTTCTTC
D: TRBD1; size: many; J: TRBJ2-7; V: TRBV10-3; CDR3: CAIRQGVNEQYF; DNA: TGTGCCATCAGACAGGGGGTGAACGAGCAGTACTTC
D: NA; size: many; J: TRBJ1-2; V: TRBV7-9; CDR3: CASSPRTAIGGYTF; DNA: TGTGCCAGCAGCCCGAGGACGGCGATCGGAGGCTACACCTTC
D: NA; size: NA; J: TRBJ2-3; V: TRBV7-6; CDR3: CASSLFLRALPLKQYF; DNA: TGTGCCAGCAGCCTTTTCTTAAGGGCCCTCCCCTTGAAGCAGTATTTT
D: TRBD2; size: many; J: TRBJ2-3; V: TRBV20-1; CDR3: CSARAPAGAGLTDTQYF; DNA: TGCAGTGCTAGAGCTCCTGCGGGAGCGGGCCTCACAGATACGCAGTATTTT
D: NA; size: few; J: TRBJ1-1; V: TRBV11-3; CDR3: CASSSPAQAVTEAFF; DNA: TGTGCCAGCAGTTCCCCCGCCCAGGCGGTCACTGAAGCTTTCTTT
D: NA; size: few; J: TRBJ1-6; V: TRBV28; CDR3: CASSLGRRNYNSPLHF; DNA: TGTGCCAGCAGTTTGGGACGGCGCAACTATAATTCACCCCTCCACTTT
D: NA; size: many; J: TRBJ1-6; V: TRBV6-4; CDR3: CASSDTRGGSPLHF; DNA: TGTGCCAGCAGTGACACCAGGGGAGGTTCACCCCTCCACTTT
D: NA; size: few; J: TRBJ1-6; V: TRBV3-1; CDR3: CASSQYDARSYNSPLHF; DNA: TGTGCCAGCAGCCAATATGACGCTCGATCCTATAATTCACCCCTCCACTTT
D: NA; size: many; J: TRBJ1-6; V: TRBV19; CDR3: CASSIDKGRTLHF; DNA: TGTGCCAGTAGTATAGATAAGGGGAGGACCCTCCACTTT
D: NA; size: few; J: TRBJ2-5; V: TRBV19; CDR3: CASSIWENQETQYF; DNA: TGTGCCAGTAGTATTTGGGAAAACCAAGAGACCCAGTACTTC
D: NA; size: many; J: TRBJ2-1; V: TRBV20-1; CDR3: CSARIRTRPFSSGEQFF; DNA: TGCAGTGCTAGAATTCGTACTCGCCCGTTTTCAAGCGGGGAGCAGTTCTTC
D: NA; size: NA; J: TRBJ1-3; V: TRBV5-4; CDR3: CASSKGLKNTIYF; DNA: TGTGCCAGCAGCAAAGGACTGAAAAACACCATATATTTT
D: NA; size: NA; J: TRBJ1-2; V: TRBV7-9; CDR3: CASSLAGGTNYGYTF; DNA: TGTGCCAGCAGCTTAGCGGGCGGCACTAACTATGGCTACACCTTC
D: NA; size: many; J: TRBJ1-5; V: TRBV28; CDR3: CASSHFSGANQPQHF; DNA: TGTGCCAGCAGCCACTTTTCGGGTGCCAATCAGCCCCAGCATTTT
D: TRBD1; size: many; J: TRBJ1-1; V: TRBV18; CDR3: CASSKDRVNTEAFF; DNA: TGTGCCAGCTCAAAAGACAGGGTGAACACTGAAGCTTTCTTT
D: TRBD1; size: few; J: TRBJ1-4; V: TRBV19; CDR3: CASERGLGEKLFF; DNA: TGTGCCAGCGAAAGGGGGCTTGGGGAAAAACTGTTTTTT
D: NA; size: many; J: TRBJ2-2; V: TRBV28; CDR3: CASWTAPNTGELFF; DNA: TGTGCCAGCTGGACAGCCCCGAACACCGGGGAGCTGTTTTTT
D: TRBD1; size: many; J: TRBJ2-3; V: TRBV28; CDR3: CASSDRATDTQYF; DNA: TGTGCCAGCTCTGACAGGGCCACAGATACGCAGTATTTT
D: NA; size: many; J: TRBJ1-1; V: TRBV12-3/TRBV12-4; CDR3: CASSQVNTEAFF; DNA: TGTGCCAGCAGCCAAGTTAACACTGAAGCTTTCTTT
D: TRBD1; size: many; J: TRBJ1-4; V: TRBV3-1; CDR3: CASEDRGNEKLFF; DNA: TGTGCCAGCGAGGACAGGGGTAATGAAAAACTGTTTTTT
D: TRBD1; size: NA; J: TRBJ1-1; V: TRBV24-1; CDR3: CATSATGTENTEAFF; DNA: TGTGCCACCAGTGCCACCGGGACAGAGAACACTGAAGCTTTCTTT
D: NA; size: many; J: TRBJ1-5; V: TRBV28; CDR3: CASISGNQPQHF; DNA: TGTGCCAGCATTTCGGGGAATCAGCCCCAGCATTTT
D: NA; size: once; J: TRBJ2-7; V: TRBV27; CDR3: CASSLGLRDRPIYEQYF; DNA: TGTGCCAGCAGTTTAGGGCTTAGAGATAGGCCCATCTACGAGCAGTACTTC
D: TRBD1; size: few; J: TRBJ1-5; V: TRBV7-8; CDR3: CASSLRFSRQGSVYISQPQHF; DNA: TGTGCCAGCAGCTTACGTTTCTCTCGACAGGGGTCCGTTTATATTAGCCAGCCCCAGCATTTT
D: TRBD2; size: NA; J: TRBJ2-3; V: TRBV4-1; CDR3: CASSPGLVGTDTQYF; DNA: TGCGCCAGCAGCCCCGGACTAGTGGGGACAGATACGCAGTATTTT
D: NA; size: few; J: TRBJ2-4; V: TRBV20-1; CDR3: CSARVSGAKNIQYF; DNA: TGCAGTGCAAGAGTCTCGGGTGCCAAAAACATTCAGTACTTC
D: TRBD2; size: many; J: TRBJ2-1; V: TRBV11-2; CDR3: CASSLGGRNNNEQFF; DNA: TGTGCCAGCAGCTTAGGCGGGAGAAACAACAATGAGCAGTTCTTC
D: NA; size: many; J: TRBJ1-2; V: TRBV7-9; CDR3: CASSPAGTYDYGYTF; DNA: TGTGCCAGCAGCCCAGCGGGGACGTATGACTATGGCTACACCTTC
D: NA; size: few; J: TRBJ1-6; V: TRBV6-1; CDR3: CASNLMTGADYSYNSPLHF; DNA: TGTGCCAGCAATCTAATGACAGGCGCTGATTACTCCTATAATTCACCCCTCCACTTT
D: NA; size: few; J: TRBJ1-6; V: TRBV5-1; CDR3: CASSLHTPGNSPLHF; DNA: TGCGCCAGCAGCTTGCACACGCCTGGGAATTCACCCCTCCACTTT
D: NA; size: many; J: TRBJ1-2; V: TRBV12-3/TRBV12-4; CDR3: CASSFQAATRVGYTF; DNA: TGTGCCAGCAGTTTCCAGGCCGCGACACGGGTAGGCTACACCTTC
D: TRBD1; size: many; J: TRBJ1-4; V: TRBV11-2; CDR3: CASATGQPFSAANEKLFF; DNA: TGTGCCAGCGCGACGGGACAGCCCTTCAGTGCGGCTAATGAAAAACTGTTTTTT